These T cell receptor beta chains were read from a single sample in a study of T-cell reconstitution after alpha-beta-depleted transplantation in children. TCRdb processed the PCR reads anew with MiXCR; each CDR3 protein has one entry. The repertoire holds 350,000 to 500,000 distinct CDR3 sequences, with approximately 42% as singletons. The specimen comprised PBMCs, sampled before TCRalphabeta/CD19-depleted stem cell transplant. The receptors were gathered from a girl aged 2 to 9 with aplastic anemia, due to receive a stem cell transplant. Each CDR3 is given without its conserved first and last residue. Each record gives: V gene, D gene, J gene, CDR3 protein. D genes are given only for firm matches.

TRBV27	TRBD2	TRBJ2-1	ASSFRVSGGLGSYNEQF
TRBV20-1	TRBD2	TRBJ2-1	SARASGTSVSVRSYNEQF
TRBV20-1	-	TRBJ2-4	SAGTSLAKNIQY
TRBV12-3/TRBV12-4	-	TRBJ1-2	ASRQYYGYT
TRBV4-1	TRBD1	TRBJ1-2	ASSHVGQGQNYGYT
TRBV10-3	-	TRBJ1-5	AISESKGRSNQPQH
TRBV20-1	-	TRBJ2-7	SAAQGDEQY
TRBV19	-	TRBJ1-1	ASSSSSVNTEAF
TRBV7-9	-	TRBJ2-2	ASSLTEFANTGELF
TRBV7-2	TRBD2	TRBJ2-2	ASSLSGGTANTGELF
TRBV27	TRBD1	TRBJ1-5	ASSSLPLGQGHQPQH
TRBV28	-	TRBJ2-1	ASTWGTGGDNEQF
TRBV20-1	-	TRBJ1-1	SATKIRRAL
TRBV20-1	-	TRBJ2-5	SARGRGRLPETQY
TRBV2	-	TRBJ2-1	ASSESGRRYNEQF
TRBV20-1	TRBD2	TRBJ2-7	SGELAANYGQY
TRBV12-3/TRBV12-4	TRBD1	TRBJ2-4	ASSRSGTGSY
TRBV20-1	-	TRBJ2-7	SARDPPPYEQY
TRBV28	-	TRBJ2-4	ASRGAGNIQY
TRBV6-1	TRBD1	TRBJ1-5	ASSPDRVYQPQH
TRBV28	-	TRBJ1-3	ASSLHSSGNTIY
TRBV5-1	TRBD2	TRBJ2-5	ASSTGGQKETQY
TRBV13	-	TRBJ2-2	ASRLAVNTGELF
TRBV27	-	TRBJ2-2	ASSLSSTGELF
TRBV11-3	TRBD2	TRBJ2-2	ASSSAGGDTGELF
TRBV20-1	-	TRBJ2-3	SARDFGGATDTQY
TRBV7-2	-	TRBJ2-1	ASNLEVGNEQF
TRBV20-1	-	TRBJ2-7	SARGPRRYEQY
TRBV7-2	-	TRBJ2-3	ASLSGGRSTDTQY
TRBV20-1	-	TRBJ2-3	SASPPGRRGDTQY
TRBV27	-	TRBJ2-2	ASSLEGKGVFTGELF
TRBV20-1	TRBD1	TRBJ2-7	SARDRDRGTYEQY